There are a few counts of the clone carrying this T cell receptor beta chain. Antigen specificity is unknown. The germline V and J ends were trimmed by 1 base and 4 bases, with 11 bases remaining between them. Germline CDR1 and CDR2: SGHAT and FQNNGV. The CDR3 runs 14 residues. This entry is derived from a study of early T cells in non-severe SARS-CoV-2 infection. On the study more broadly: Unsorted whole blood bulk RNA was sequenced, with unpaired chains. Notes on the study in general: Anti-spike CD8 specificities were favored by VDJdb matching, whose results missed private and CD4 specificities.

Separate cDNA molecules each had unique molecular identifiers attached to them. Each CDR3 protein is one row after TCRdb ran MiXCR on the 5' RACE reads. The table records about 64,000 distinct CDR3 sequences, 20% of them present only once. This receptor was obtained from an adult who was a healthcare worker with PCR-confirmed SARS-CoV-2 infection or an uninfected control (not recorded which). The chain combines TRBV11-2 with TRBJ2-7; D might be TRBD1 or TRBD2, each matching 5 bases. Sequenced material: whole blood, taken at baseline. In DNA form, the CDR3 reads TGTGCCAGCAGCTTAGTGGGGACGGGGTACGAGCAGTACTTC. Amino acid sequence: CASSLVGTGYEQYF.